Listed below are T cell receptor beta chains from one sample, sequenced in a study of blood T cell repertoires in COVID-19. Here immunoSEQ multiplex PCR was the method, and the copy in TCRdb shows in-frame clones only, minus some. The sample carries about 69,000 clones, approximately 83% recorded once. Source material: peripheral blood. The source of these receptors is a man in his forties with COVID-19, enrolled during active disease. Each CDR3 is given with its conserved first and last residue. D genes are given only for firm matches. Some rows mark clone size as missing; the rest say once, few, many or name a class of expanded clone.

length: 15
D: TRBD2
V: TRBV5-8
size: -
J: TRBJ2-1
CDR3: CASSLGLAHYNEQFF
DNA: TGTGCCAGCAGCTTGGGACTAGCGCACTACAATGAGCAGTTCTTC

length: 17
D: -
V: TRBV15
size: -
J: TRBJ1-1
CDR3: CATSRVTTKGGRTEAFF
DNA: TGTGCCACCAGCAGAGTCACAACGAAAGGGGGACGGACTGAAGCTTTCTTT

length: 15
D: TRBD1
V: TRBV5-1
size: -
J: TRBJ1-4
CDR3: CASSFQGAKGEKLFF
DNA: TGCGCCAGCAGCTTTCAGGGGGCGAAAGGTGAAAAACTGTTTTTT

length: 14
D: TRBD1
V: TRBV29-1
size: -
J: TRBJ2-7
CDR3: CSALEQGAAYEQYF
DNA: TGCAGCGCCCTGGAGCAGGGGGCAGCCTACGAGCAGTACTTC

length: 17
D: TRBD1
V: TRBV27
size: few
J: TRBJ1-6
CDR3: CASSLTPGTGYNSPLHF
DNA: TGTGCCAGCAGCCTAACCCCGGGGACAGGGTATAATTCACCCCTCCACTTT

length: 15
D: TRBD1
V: TRBV19
size: -
J: TRBJ1-5
CDR3: CASSKWGQDVQPQHF
DNA: TGTGCCAGTAGTAAATGGGGACAGGACGTTCAGCCCCAGCATTTT

length: 15
D: -
V: TRBV10-3
size: -
J: TRBJ2-3
CDR3: CATRGEGGRGDTQYF
DNA: TGTGCCACCCGGGGCGAGGGGGGGCGTGGTGATACGCAGTATTTT

length: 14
D: -
V: TRBV10-1
size: -
J: TRBJ1-1
CDR3: CASSEVGSCVRAFF
DNA: TGCGCCAGCAGTGAGGTGGGTAGCTGCGTACGAGCTTTCTTT

length: 17
D: -
V: TRBV18
size: -
J: TRBJ1-3
CDR3: CASSPFSDGDSGNTIYF
DNA: TGTGCCAGCTCACCCTTTTCAGACGGAGACTCTGGAAACACCATATATTTT

length: 14
D: -
V: TRBV7-2
size: -
J: TRBJ2-5
CDR3: CASSLAQLKETQYF
DNA: TGTGCCAGCAGCTTAGCACAGCTTAAAGAGACCCAGTACTTC

length: 13
D: -
V: TRBV29-1
size: -
J: TRBJ2-5
CDR3: CSVENRVSETQYF
DNA: TGCAGCGTGGAAAACAGGGTCAGCGAGACCCAGTACTTC

length: 14
D: -
V: TRBV5-8
size: -
J: TRBJ1-5
CDR3: CASSPRDTDQPQHF
DNA: TGTGCCAGCAGCCCCCGGGACACCGATCAGCCCCAGCATTTT

length: 14
D: TRBD1
V: TRBV5-1
size: -
J: TRBJ1-2
CDR3: CASSLQGSNYGYTF
DNA: TGCGCCAGCAGCTTACAGGGGAGCAACTATGGCTACACCTTC

length: 13
D: -
V: TRBV7-9
size: -
J: TRBJ2-2
CDR3: CASSSVIAGELFF
DNA: TGTGCCAGCAGCAGTGTAATAGCCGGGGAGCTGTTTTTT

length: 13
D: TRBD1
V: TRBV30
size: -
J: TRBJ1-5
CDR3: CAWSRQGRQPQHF
DNA: TGTGCCTGGAGTCGACAGGGCCGGCAGCCCCAGCATTTT

length: 14
D: -
V: TRBV6-1
size: -
J: TRBJ2-2
CDR3: CASSEAANAGELFF
DNA: TGTGCCAGCAGTGAAGCTGCTAATGCCGGGGAGCTGTTTTTT

length: 15
D: -
V: TRBV5-1
size: -
J: TRBJ2-2
CDR3: CASRRDSSNTGELFF
DNA: TGCGCCAGCAGACGGGACTCCTCGAACACCGGGGAGCTGTTTTTT

length: 14
D: -
V: TRBV5-1
size: -
J: TRBJ1-4
CDR3: CASSSDMMNEKLFF
DNA: TGCGCCAGCAGCTCGGACATGATGAATGAAAAACTGTTTTTT

length: 16
D: TRBD1
V: TRBV7-6
size: -
J: TRBJ1-5
CDR3: CASSPSTGFSNQPQHF
DNA: TGTGCCAGCAGCCCTTCGACAGGGTTCAGCAATCAGCCCCAGCATTTT

length: 18
D: TRBD1
V: TRBV5-8
size: -
J: TRBJ2-3
CDR3: CASGQFPTGTASTDTQYF
DNA: TGTGCCAGCGGCCAATTCCCGACCGGGACAGCGAGCACAGATACGCAGTATTTT

length: 16
D: TRBD1
V: TRBV9
size: -
J: TRBJ1-2
CDR3: CASSPRHGQGAEGYTF
DNA: TGTGCCAGCAGCCCACGTCATGGACAGGGGGCGGAGGGCTACACCTTC

length: 15
D: -
V: TRBV19
size: -
J: TRBJ1-2
CDR3: CASSSSLGGNYGYTF
DNA: TGTGCCAGTAGTTCGTCTTTAGGGGGAAACTATGGCTACACCTTC

length: 17
D: -
V: TRBV19
size: once
J: TRBJ1-1
CDR3: CASSIDLPRALGTEAFF
DNA: TGTGCCAGTAGTATAGACCTACCCAGGGCTCTGGGCACTGAAGCTTTCTTT

length: 15
D: -
V: TRBV3-1/TRBV3-2
size: -
J: TRBJ1-6
CDR3: CASSQDYNSNSPLHF
DNA: TGTGCCAGCAGCCAAGATTATAACAGTAATTCACCCCTCCACTTT

length: 13
D: -
V: TRBV30
size: -
J: TRBJ1-2
CDR3: CAWSVKGASGYTF
DNA: TGTGCCTGGAGTGTAAAAGGGGCGAGTGGCTACACCTTC

length: 15
D: -
V: TRBV19
size: -
J: TRBJ2-2
CDR3: CASSGDTWRTGELFF
DNA: TGTGCCAGTAGTGGGGACACCTGGCGCACCGGGGAGCTGTTTTTT

length: 15
D: -
V: TRBV29-1
size: -
J: TRBJ2-1
CDR3: CSVEGMGDNYNEQFF
DNA: TGCAGCGTTGAAGGCATGGGGGACAACTACAATGAGCAGTTCTTC

length: 12
D: -
V: TRBV30
size: -
J: TRBJ1-6
CDR3: CAGRGKGSPLHF
DNA: TGTGCCGGAAGGGGAAAGGGTTCACCCCTCCACTTT

length: 12
D: -
V: TRBV3-1/TRBV3-2
size: -
J: TRBJ2-3
CDR3: CASSLQTDTQYF
DNA: TGTGCCAGCAGCCTTCAAACAGATACGCAGTATTTT

length: 19
D: TRBD2
V: TRBV15
size: -
J: TRBJ2-5
CDR3: CATSRDLVPGAGGRETQYF
DNA: TGTGCCACCAGCAGAGATCTTGTCCCAGGAGCGGGGGGGCGGGAGACCCAGTACTTC

length: 12
D: -
V: TRBV6-2/TRBV6-3
size: -
J: TRBJ1-2
CDR3: CASSNAGYGYTF
DNA: TGTGCCAGCAGCAACGCCGGCTATGGCTACACCTTC

length: 14
D: -
V: TRBV19
size: -
J: TRBJ1-1
CDR3: CASSGGSLNTEAFF
DNA: TGTGCCAGTTCGGGAGGCAGTCTGAACACTGAAGCTTTCTTT

length: 18
D: TRBD2
V: TRBV11-3
size: -
J: TRBJ2-3
CDR3: CASSLDFPLAGPTDTQYF
DNA: TGTGCCAGCAGCTTAGATTTTCCACTAGCGGGCCCCACAGATACGCAGTATTTT

length: 14
D: -
V: TRBV11-2
size: -
J: TRBJ2-2
CDR3: CASSLNRAAGELFF
DNA: TGTGCCAGCAGCTTAAACAGGGCGGCCGGGGAGCTGTTTTTT

length: 13
D: -
V: TRBV5-1
size: few
J: TRBJ1-6
CDR3: CASSDSNNSPLHF
DNA: TGCGCCAGCAGCGACTCTAATAATTCACCCCTCCACTTT

length: 13
D: TRBD1
V: TRBV29-1
size: -
J: TRBJ1-2
CDR3: CSVKGTDNYGYTF
DNA: TGCAGCGTTAAAGGGACAGATAACTATGGCTACACCTTC

length: 15
D: -
V: TRBV11-2
size: -
J: TRBJ1-1
CDR3: CASSLGHTRGTEAFF
DNA: TGTGCCAGCAGCTTAGGTCATACCAGGGGTACTGAAGCTTTCTTT

length: 13
D: -
V: TRBV19
size: -
J: TRBJ2-5
CDR3: CASSNLREETQYF
DNA: TGTGCCAGTAGTAACCTGAGGGAGGAGACCCAGTACTTC

length: 19
D: TRBD1
V: TRBV29-1
size: -
J: TRBJ2-7
CDR3: CSVAYGWASRDSESYEQYF
DNA: TGCAGCGTGGCCTATGGTTGGGCCAGCCGGGACAGCGAGTCCTACGAGCAGTACTTC

length: 18
D: TRBD2
V: TRBV5-5
size: -
J: TRBJ2-7
CDR3: CASSPGLAGGISSYEQYF
DNA: TGTGCCAGCAGCCCGGGACTAGCGGGGGGTATTTCCTCCTACGAGCAGTACTTC

length: 15
D: -
V: TRBV19
size: -
J: TRBJ2-7
CDR3: CASSGKGTSSYEQYF
DNA: TGTGCCAGTAGTGGTAAAGGGACAAGCTCCTACGAGCAGTACTTC

length: 15
D: TRBD1
V: TRBV30
size: -
J: TRBJ1-3
CDR3: CAAGTGLHSGNTIYF
DNA: TGTGCCGCTGGGACAGGGCTTCACTCTGGAAACACCATATATTTT

length: 15
D: -
V: TRBV5-4
size: -
J: TRBJ1-1
CDR3: CASSFPGGRNTEAFF
DNA: TGTGCCAGCAGCTTCCCCGGGGGGCGCAACACTGAAGCTTTCTTT

length: 15
D: -
V: TRBV3-1/TRBV3-2
size: -
J: TRBJ2-3
CDR3: CASSQAQGGTDTQYF
DNA: TGTGCCAGCAGCCAAGCCCAGGGTGGTACAGATACGCAGTATTTT

length: 15
D: -
V: TRBV2
size: -
J: TRBJ2-5
CDR3: CASSPGLTAKETQYF
DNA: TGTGCCAGCAGCCCGGGACTCACAGCCAAAGAGACCCAGTACTTC

length: 13
D: -
V: TRBV6-1
size: few
J: TRBJ1-1
CDR3: CASSEGRNTEAFF
DNA: TGTGCCAGCAGTGAAGGCAGGAACACTGAAGCTTTCTTT